A single sample is the source of the 11 T cell receptor beta chains below, sequenced in a study of CD8 T cells in Susac syndrome. The authors reverse transcribed roughly 0.5 to 1 ug RNA with random hexamers. TCRdb independently ran MiXCR on the immunoSEQ multiplex PCR reads; one entry per CDR3 protein. The sample includes about 140,000 distinct CDR3 sequences, approximately 95% of them seen just once. Sequenced material: CD4+ T cells from PBMCs. The source is a human donor with Susac syndrome.

The rearrangement joins TRBV3-1 to TRBJ1-1; D uncertain. The germline gives CDR1 LGHDT, CDR2 YNNKEL (reference sequence). The ends were cut back, 0 bases at V and 0 bases at J, with 11 bases in the middle. This CDR3 has 16 residues. CDR3 region: CASSQEYRIMNTEAFF. CDR3 coding DNA: TGTGCCAGCAGCCAAGAATACCGGATTATGAACACTGAAGCTTTCTTT.

The chain recombines TRBV20-1 with TRBJ2-6; D gene uncertain. This CDR3 comprises 13 residues. Germline loops: CDR1 DFQATT, CDR2 SNEGSKA (reference sequence). Deletions cut 6 bases from V and 0 bases from J, with 6 bases between. This CDR3 reads CSAPRSGANVLTF. DNA for the CDR3: TGCAGTGCCCCCCGCTCTGGGGCCAACGTCCTGACTTTC.

This chain uses TRBV9 with TRBJ2-1; tentatively, D is TRBD2 (6 bases). Trimming stripped 4 bases from V and 8 bases from J, with 13 bases between. Germline assignment: CDR1 SGDLS and CDR2 YYNGEE. CDR3 length: 13 residues. The CDR3 region is CASSTTSIHEQFF. In DNA form, the CDR3 reads TGTGCCAGCAGCACAACTAGCATCCATGAGCAGTTCTTC.

This clonotype was seen more than once but under ten times. V is TRBV2 and J is TRBJ2-4; the D gene is possibly TRBD1 (5 bases). This CDR3 contains 14 residues. V lost 1 base and J lost 4, with 8 bases in between. CDR1 and CDR2 (germline): SNHLY, FYNNEI. The CDR3 DNA reads as TGTGCCAGCAGTGAAGGGGGCTCAAAAAACATTCAGTACTTC. Translation: CASSEGGSKNIQYF.

This clonotype was detected only once. The genes are TRBV25-1 and TRBJ2-3; 10 nucleotides align to TRBD2. The junction had 5 bases not matched to a gene; V was cut back by 4 bases and J by 4 bases. Germline V CDR1 and CDR2: MGHDK, SYGVNS. There are 15 residues in the CDR3. The CDR3 region has the DNA TGTGCCAGCAGTGCCTCTAGCGGGAGCGCAGATACGCAGTATTTT. It codes for CASSASSGSADTQYF.

V gene TRBV7-9 combines with J gene TRBJ1-5; D gene unclear. V lost 5 bases to trimming and J lost 3 bases, with 11 bases between them. The germline V gene encodes CDR1 SEHNR and CDR2 FQNEAQ (reference sequence). The length of the CDR3 is 14 residues. In DNA form, the CDR3 reads TGTGCCAGCAGCCCCTCGGCCATCAATCAGCCCCAGCATTTT. Its protein is CASSPSAINQPQHF.

The chain carries TRBV21-1 and TRBJ1-2; the table's TRBD1 call for D was not verified on the DNA. TRBV21-1 is a pseudogene. The CDR3 has 17 residues. In DNA form, the CDR3 reads TGTGCCAGCAGCAATCCCGGACAGGGCCCCCTTGGCTATGGCTACACCTTC. It yields the protein CASSNPGQGPLGYGYTF.

The chain couples TRBV30 to TRBJ1-1; TRBD1 is a possible D gene (6 bases). From germline, CDR1 is GTSNPN and CDR2 SVGIG (reference sequence). CDR3 length: 14 residues. The V gene lost 4 bases and the J gene lost 6 bases, with 18 bases spanning the gap. The DNA for the CDR3 is TGTGCCTGGAATCCCGGGACCAAGGGGGCTGAAGCTTTCTTT. Translating it yields CAWNPGTKGAEAFF.

The rearrangement joins TRBV7-8 to TRBJ2-2; D is perhaps TRBD2 (5 bases). The CDR3 is made up of 16 amino acids. CDR1 and CDR2 from the germline V gene are SGHVS and FQNEAQ. Trimming took off 5 bases at V and 2 bases at J, with 15 bases between the two ends. The CDR3 DNA follows: TGTGCCAGCAGCAAGGGCGGAGGACTCAACACCGGGGAGCTGTTTTTT. Amino acids: CASSKGGGLNTGELFF.

The chain joins TRBV30 to TRBJ1-2, with 8 bases that match TRBD1. Germline assignment: CDR1 GTSNPN and CDR2 SVGIG (reference sequence). Trimming cost V 3 bases and J 4 bases; bases outside gene matches: 4. This CDR3 is built from 13 residues. The CDR3 reads CAWRAGQGYGYTF. CDR3 nucleotides: TGTGCCTGGAGGGCCGGACAGGGCTATGGCTACACCTTC.

V gene TRBV30 combines with J gene TRBJ2-1, with D tentatively TRBD2 (6 bases). Between the trimmed V and J ends, which lost 3 bases and 7 bases, there was a span of 10 bases. The CDR3 consists of 12 residues. The germline CDR1 and CDR2 sequences are GTSNPN and SVGIG (reference sequence). For the CDR3, the DNA is TGTGCCTGGAGCGCGAGCGGGAATGAGCAGTTCTTC. As protein: CAWSASGNEQFF.